This TCR beta chain was sequenced in a study of blood T cell repertoires in COVID-19. Study at large: Some COVID-19 samples were acute and others convalescent; all came from the United States, Italy and Spain. The analysed material was cDNA or gDNA that came from T cells, B-cell-depleted T cells, or PBMCs.

The length of the CDR3 is 16 residues. Germline V gene data show CDR1 as MNHEY and CDR2 as SVGAGI. Unmatched junction bases numbered 10, after V lost 4 bases and J lost 4 bases. In the study's own analysis: Estimation of nucleated cell counts was performed using reference gene primer amplification. Clones were sequenced by immunoSEQ multiplex PCR, and TCRdb holds only the in-frame ones, with some missing. V and J calls and clone size are copied from that table; D and trimming were computed from the DNA. The sample carries around 60,000 clones, 74% recorded once. Sequencing was carried out using peripheral blood. The chain is built from TRBV6-5 and TRBJ2-7, with 10 nucleotides matching TRBD1. The receptor was derived from a woman older than 75 with acute or convalescent COVID-19. As DNA, the CDR3 is TGTGCCAGCAGTTCCCCCGGGACAGGGGAGGGGTACGAGCAGTACTTC. Translated, it gives CASSSPGTGEGYEQYF.